The subject of this entry is one T cell receptor (beta chain). From germline, CDR1 is SQVTM and CDR2 ANQGSEA. The CDR3 consists of 12 residues. Deletions cut 4 bases from V and 5 bases from J, with 11 bases between. Original analysis: Junction-only immunoSEQ sequences carried no quality scores, so filtering differed. Using immunoSEQ multiplex PCR, the repertoire was profiled, and TCRdb retains in-frame clones only, with some absent. Clone size and the V and J calls come from that table; the DNA yielded D and trimming. Of about 2 million clones listed, 85% to 95% are singletons. The data derive from a study of shared clonotypes between healthy human individuals. Study at large: A donor's plate count was three for CD4 naive and three for CD4 memory; CD8 naive had two and CD8 memory one.

Sequences were obtained from naive CD4+ T cells sorted from blood. As for subset: CD45RA+ positively selected. This sequence joins TRBV29-1 and TRBJ2-5; tentatively, D is TRBD1 or TRBD2 (5 bases each). This clonotype originated in a man younger than 35 in good health. The CDR3 nucleotides read TGCAGCGTTGGGGGGTTATGGGAGACCCAGTACTTC. The encoded protein is CSVGGLWETQYF.